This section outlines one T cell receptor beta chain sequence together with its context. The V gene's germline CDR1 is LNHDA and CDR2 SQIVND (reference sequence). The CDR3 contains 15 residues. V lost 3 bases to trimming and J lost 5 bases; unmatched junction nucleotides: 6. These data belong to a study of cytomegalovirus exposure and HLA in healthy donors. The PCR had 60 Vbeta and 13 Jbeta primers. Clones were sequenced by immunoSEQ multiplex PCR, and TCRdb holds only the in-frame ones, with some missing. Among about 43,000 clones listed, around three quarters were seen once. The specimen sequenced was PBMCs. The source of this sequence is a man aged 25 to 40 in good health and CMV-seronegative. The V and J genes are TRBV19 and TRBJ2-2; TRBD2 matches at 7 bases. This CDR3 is CASSMRREGTGELFF. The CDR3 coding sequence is TGTGCCAGTAGTATGCGCAGGGAGGGGACCGGGGAGCTGTTTTTT.